This T cell receptor (beta chain) was found in a study of blood T cell repertoires in COVID-19. The germline V gene has CDR1 SGHKS and CDR2 YYEKEE (reference sequence). This CDR3 region has 16 residues. Trimming cost V 0 bases and J 8 bases; bases outside gene matches: 9. This clone was observed once. Methods used by the authors: By means of reference gene primer amplification, nucleated cell counts were estimated. Assay: immunoSEQ multiplex PCR; the TCRdb copy retains only in-frame clones and omits some. V and J calls plus clone size are reproduced from that table; the DNA served to infer D and trimming. The sample holds 55,000 to 75,000 clones, approximately 84% seen once.

The chain is built from TRBV5-5 and TRBJ1-2; 11 bases are a match to TRBD1. The sample consisted of peripheral blood. The source is a man older than 75 with COVID-19, enrolled during active disease. This CDR3 is CASSLGMDRGLGGYTF. The CDR3 DNA follows: TGTGCCAGCAGCTTGGGGATGGACAGGGGGCTTGGCGGCTACACCTTC.